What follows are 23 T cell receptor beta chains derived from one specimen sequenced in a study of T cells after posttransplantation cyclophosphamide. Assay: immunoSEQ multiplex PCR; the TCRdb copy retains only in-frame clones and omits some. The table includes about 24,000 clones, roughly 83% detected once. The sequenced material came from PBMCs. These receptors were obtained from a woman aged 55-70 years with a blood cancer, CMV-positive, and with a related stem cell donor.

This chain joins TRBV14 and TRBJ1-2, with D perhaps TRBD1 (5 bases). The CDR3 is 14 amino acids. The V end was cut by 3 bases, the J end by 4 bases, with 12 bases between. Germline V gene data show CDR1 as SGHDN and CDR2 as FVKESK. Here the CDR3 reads CASSQLGLGYGYTF. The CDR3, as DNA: TGTGCCAGCAGCCAGTTGGGGCTTGGCTATGGCTACACCTTC. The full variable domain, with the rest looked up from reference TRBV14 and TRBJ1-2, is EAGVTQFPSHSVIEKGQTVTLRCDPISGHDNLYWYRRVMGKEIKFLLHFVKESKQDESGMPNNRFLAERTGGTYSTLKVQPAELEDSGVYFCASSQLGLGYGYTFGSGTRLTVV.

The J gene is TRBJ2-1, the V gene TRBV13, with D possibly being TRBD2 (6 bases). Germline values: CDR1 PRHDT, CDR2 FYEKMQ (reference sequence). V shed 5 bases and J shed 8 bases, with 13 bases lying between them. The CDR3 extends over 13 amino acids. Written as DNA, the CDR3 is TGTGCCAGCAGCCAAATCGCGGGGTATGAGCAGTTCTTC. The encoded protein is CASSQIAGYEQFF.

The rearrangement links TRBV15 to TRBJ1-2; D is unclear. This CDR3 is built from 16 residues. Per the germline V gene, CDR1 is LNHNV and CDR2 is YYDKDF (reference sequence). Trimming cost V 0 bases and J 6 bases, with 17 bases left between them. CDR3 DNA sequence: TGTGCCACCAGCAGAGATAAGGTAACGGGTGTGGATGGCTACACCTTC. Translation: CATSRDKVTGVDGYTF.

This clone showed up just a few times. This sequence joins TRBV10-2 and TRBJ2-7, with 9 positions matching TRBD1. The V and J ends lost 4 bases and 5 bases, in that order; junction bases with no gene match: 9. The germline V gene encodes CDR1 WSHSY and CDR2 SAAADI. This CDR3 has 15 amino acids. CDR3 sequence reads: CASSVLGTGSNEQYF. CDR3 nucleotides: TGCGCCAGCAGTGTCCTCGGGACAGGGTCCAACGAGCAGTACTTC.

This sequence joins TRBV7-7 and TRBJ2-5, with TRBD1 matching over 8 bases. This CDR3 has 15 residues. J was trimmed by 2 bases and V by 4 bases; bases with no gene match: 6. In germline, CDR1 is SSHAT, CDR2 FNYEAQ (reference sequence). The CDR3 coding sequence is TGTGCCAGCAGCTCAGGGACAGGTCGACAAGAGACCCAGTACTTC. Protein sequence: CASSSGTGRQETQYF.

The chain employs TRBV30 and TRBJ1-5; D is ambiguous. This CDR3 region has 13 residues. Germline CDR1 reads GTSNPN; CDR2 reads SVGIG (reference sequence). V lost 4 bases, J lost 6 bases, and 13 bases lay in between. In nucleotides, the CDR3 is TGTGCCTGGACCCCAGGTTTGGGTCAGCCCCAGCATTTT. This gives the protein CAWTPGLGQPQHF.

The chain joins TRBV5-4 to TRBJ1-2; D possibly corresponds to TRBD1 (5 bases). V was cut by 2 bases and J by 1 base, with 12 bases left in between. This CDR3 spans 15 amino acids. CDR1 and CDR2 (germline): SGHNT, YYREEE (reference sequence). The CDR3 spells CASSFKTADNYGYTF. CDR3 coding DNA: TGTGCCAGCAGCTTTAAGACAGCCGATAACTATGGCTACACCTTC.

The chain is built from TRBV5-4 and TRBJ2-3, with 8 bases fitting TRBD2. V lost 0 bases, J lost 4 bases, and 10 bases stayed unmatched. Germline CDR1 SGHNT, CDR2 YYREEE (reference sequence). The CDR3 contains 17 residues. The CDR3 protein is CASSLVGGRTEADTQYF. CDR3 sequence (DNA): TGTGCCAGCAGCTTGGTTGGCGGGAGGACCGAGGCAGATACGCAGTATTTT.

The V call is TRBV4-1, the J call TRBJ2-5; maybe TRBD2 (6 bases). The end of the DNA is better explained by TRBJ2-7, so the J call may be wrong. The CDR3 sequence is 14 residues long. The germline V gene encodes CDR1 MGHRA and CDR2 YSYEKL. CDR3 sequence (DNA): TGCGCCAGCAGCCACCCAAACGGGGGATACGAGCAGTACTTC. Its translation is CASSHPNGGYEQYF.

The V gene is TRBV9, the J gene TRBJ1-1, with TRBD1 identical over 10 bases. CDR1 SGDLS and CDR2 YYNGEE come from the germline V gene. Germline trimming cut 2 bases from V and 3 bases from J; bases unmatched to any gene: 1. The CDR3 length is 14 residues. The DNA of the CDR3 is TGTGCCAGCAGCGTGACAGGGGGCGACACTGAAGCTTTCTTT. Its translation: CASSVTGGDTEAFF.

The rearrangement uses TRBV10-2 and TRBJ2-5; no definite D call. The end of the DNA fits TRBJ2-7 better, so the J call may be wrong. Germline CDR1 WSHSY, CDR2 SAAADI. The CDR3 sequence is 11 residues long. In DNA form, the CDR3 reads TGCGCCACCGAGAAAACCTACGAGCAGTACTTC. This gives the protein CATEKTYEQYF.

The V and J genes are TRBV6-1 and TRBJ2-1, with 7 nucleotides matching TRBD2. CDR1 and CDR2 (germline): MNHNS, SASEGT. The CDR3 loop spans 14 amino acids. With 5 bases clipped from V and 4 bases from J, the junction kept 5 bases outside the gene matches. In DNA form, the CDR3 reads TGTGCCAGCAGTCCAACCGGGGGGTACAATGAGCAGTTCTTC. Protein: CASSPTGGYNEQFF.

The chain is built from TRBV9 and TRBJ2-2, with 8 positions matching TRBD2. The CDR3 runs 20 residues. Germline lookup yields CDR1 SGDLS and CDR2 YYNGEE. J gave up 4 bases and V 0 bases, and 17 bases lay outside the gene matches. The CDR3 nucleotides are TGTGCCAGCAGCGTAGGCCCAGCGGGAGCATGGGGTTTGGGCACCGGGGAGCTGTTTTTT. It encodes CASSVGPAGAWGLGTGELFF. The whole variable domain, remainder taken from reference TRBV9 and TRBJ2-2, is DSGVTQTPKHLITATGQRVTLRCSPRSGDLSVYWYQQSLDQGLQFLIQYYNGEERAKGNILERFSAQQFPDLHSELNLSSLELGDSALYFCASSVGPAGAWGLGTGELFFGEGSRLTVL.

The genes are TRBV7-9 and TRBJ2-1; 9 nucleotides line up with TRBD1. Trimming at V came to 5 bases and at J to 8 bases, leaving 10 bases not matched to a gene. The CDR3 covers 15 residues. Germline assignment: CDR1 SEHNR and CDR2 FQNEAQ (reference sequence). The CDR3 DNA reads TGTGCCAGCAGCCACGGGACAGGGACCGCGGATGAGCAGTTCTTC. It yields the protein CASSHGTGTADEQFF.

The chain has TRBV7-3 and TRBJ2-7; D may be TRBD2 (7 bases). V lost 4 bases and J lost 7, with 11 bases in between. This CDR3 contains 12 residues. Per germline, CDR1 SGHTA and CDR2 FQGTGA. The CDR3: CASSSGGGEQYF. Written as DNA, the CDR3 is TGTGCCAGCAGCTCGGGGGGCGGGGAGCAGTACTTC. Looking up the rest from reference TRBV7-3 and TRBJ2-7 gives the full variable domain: GAGVSQTPSNKVTEKGKYVELRCDPISGHTALYWYRQSLGQGPEFLIYFQGTGAADDSGLPNDRFFAVRPEGSVSTLKIQRTERGDSAVYLCASSSGGGEQYFGPGTRLTVT.

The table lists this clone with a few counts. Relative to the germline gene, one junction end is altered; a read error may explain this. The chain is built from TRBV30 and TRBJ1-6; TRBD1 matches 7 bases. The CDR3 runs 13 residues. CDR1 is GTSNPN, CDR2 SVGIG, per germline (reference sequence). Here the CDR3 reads CAWSRDSNSPLHF. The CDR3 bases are TGTGCCTGGAGTCGGGACAGCAATTCCCCCCTCCACTTT.

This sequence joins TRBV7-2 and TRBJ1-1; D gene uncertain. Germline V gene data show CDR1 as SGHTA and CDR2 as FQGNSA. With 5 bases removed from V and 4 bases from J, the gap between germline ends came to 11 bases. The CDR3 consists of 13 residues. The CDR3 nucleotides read TGTGCCAGCAGCGGAGGGTTGATCACTGAAGCTTTCTTT. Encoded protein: CASSGGLITEAFF.

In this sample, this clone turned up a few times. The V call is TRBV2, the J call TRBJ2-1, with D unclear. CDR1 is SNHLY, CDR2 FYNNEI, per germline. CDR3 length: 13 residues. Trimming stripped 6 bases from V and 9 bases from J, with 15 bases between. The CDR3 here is CASSWALRREQFF. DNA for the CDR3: TGTGCCAGCAGCTGGGCCCTACGGCGTGAGCAGTTCTTC.

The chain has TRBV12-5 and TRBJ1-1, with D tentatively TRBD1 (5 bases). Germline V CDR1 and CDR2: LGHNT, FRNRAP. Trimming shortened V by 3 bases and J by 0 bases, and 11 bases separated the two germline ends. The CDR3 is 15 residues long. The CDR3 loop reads CASGFMGRMNTEAFF. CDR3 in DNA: TGTGCTAGTGGTTTCATGGGGCGCATGAACACTGAAGCTTTCTTT.

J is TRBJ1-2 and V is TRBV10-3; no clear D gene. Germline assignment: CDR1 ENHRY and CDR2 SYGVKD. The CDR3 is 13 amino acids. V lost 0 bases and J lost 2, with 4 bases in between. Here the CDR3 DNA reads TGTGCCATCAGTGAGTCAGCGAACTATGGCTACACCTTC. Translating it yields CAISESANYGYTF.

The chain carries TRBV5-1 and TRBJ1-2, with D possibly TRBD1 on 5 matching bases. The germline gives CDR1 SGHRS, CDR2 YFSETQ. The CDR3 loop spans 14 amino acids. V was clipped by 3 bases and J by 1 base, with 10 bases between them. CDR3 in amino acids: CASSSGGGNYGYTF. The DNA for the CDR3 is TGCGCCAGCAGCTCAGGCGGGGGTAACTATGGCTACACCTTC. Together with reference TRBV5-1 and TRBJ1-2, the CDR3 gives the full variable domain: KAGVTQTPRYLIKTRGQQVTLSCSPISGHRSVSWYQQTPGQGLQFLFEYFSETQRNKGNFPGRFSGRQFSNSRSEMNVSTLELGDSALYLCASSSGGGNYGYTFGSGTRLTVV.

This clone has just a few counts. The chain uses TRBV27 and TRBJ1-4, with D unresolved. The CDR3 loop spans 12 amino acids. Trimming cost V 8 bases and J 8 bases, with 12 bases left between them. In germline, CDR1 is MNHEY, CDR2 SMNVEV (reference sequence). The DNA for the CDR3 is TGTGCCAGCGGGGAGTTTAGGGAAAAACTGTTTTTT. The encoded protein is CASGEFREKLFF.

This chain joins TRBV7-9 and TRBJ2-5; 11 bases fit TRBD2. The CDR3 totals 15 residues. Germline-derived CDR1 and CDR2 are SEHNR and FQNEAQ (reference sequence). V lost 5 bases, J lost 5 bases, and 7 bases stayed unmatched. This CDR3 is CASSQFASGGETQYF. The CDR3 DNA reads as TGTGCCAGCAGCCAGTTCGCTAGCGGGGGGGAGACCCAGTACTTC. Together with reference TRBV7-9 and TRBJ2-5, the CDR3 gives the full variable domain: DTGVSQNPRHKITKRGQNVTFRCDPISEHNRLYWYRQTLGQGPEFLTYFQNEAQLEKSRLLSDRFSAERPKGSFSTLEIQRTEQGDSAMYLCASSQFASGGETQYFGPGTRLLVL.